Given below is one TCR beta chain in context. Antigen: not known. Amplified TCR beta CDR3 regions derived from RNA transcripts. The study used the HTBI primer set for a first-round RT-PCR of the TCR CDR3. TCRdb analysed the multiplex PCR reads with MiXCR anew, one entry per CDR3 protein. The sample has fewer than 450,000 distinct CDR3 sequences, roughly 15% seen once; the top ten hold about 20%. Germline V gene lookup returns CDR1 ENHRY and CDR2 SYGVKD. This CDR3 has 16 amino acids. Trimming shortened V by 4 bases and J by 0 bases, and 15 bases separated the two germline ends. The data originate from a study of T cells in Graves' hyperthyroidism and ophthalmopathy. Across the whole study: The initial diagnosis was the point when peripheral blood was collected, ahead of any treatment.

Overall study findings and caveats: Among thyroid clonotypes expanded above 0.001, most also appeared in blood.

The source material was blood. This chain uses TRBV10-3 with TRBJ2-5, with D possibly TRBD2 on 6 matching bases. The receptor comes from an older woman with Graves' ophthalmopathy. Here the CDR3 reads CAISGRASADQETQYF. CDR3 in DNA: TGTGCCATCAGTGGAAGGGCTAGCGCCGACCAAGAGACCCAGTACTTC.